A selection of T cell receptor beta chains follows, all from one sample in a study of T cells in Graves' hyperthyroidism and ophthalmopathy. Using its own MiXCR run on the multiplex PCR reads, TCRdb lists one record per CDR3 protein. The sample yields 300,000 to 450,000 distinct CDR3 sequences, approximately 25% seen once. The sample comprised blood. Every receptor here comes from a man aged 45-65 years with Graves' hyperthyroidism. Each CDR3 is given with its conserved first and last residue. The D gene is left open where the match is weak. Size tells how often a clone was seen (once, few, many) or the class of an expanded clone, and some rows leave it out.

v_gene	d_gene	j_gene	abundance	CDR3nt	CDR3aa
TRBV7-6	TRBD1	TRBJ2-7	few	TGTGCCAGCAGCAGCCGGGACAGGGACGAGCAGTACTTC	CASSSRDRDEQYF
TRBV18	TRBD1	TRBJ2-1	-	TGTGCCAGCTCACTGGGACAGGGGTCTCAGTTCTTC	CASSLGQGSQFF
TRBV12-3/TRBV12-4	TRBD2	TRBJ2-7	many	TGTGCCAGCAGTTTAGCGCGGGCGGGAGTAAGCAACGAGCAGTACTTC	CASSLARAGVSNEQYF
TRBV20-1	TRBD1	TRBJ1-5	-	TGCAGTGCTAGAGAGCAGGGGGACCAGCCCCAGCATTTT	CSAREQGDQPQHF
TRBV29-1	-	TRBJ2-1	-	TGCAGCGTTATGTTAGCTCATGAGCAGTTCTTC	CSVMLAHEQFF
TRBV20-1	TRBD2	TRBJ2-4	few	TGCAGTGCTAGAGTAGGTCTAGCGGGAGGGCTCGACGCCAAAAACATTCAGTACTTC	CSARVGLAGGLDAKNIQYF
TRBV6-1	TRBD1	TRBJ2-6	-	TGTGCCAGCACCTTAGGACAGGGAAGGGCCAACGTCCTGACTTTC	CASTLGQGRANVLTF
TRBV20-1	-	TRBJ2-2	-	TGCAGTGCTAGAGATGCGGGCAGGGCCGGGGAGCTGTTTTTT	CSARDAGRAGELFF
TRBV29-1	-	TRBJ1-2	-	TGCAGCGTTGACGGCAATTCTAACTATGGCTACACCTTC	CSVDGNSNYGYTF
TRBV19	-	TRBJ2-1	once	TGTGCCAGTAGTCGACTTGGACAGCCACCCTACAATGAGCAGTTCTTC	CASSRLGQPPYNEQFF
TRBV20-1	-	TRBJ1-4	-	TGCAGTGCTAGTTCGTACGGGGTCGGGGAAAAACTGTTTTTT	CSASSYGVGEKLFF
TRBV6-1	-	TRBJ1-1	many	TGTGCCAGCACCCAGGGGCCCAAAGGAGCTTTCTTT	CASTQGPKGAFF
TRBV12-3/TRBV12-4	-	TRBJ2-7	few	TGTGCCAGCTCGGCAGGGTTCTACGAGCAGTACTTC	CASSAGFYEQYF
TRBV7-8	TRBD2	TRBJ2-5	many	TGTGCCAGCAGCTTCCGGACTAGCGGAACACAAGAGACCCAGTACTTC	CASSFRTSGTQETQYF
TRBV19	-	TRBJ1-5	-	TGTGCCAGTAGGACTACTACAGGCGGCAATCAGCCCCAGCATTTT	CASRTTTGGNQPQHF
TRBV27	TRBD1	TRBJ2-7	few	TGTGCCAGCAGGGGGACAGGGACCTACGAGCAGTACTTC	CASRGTGTYEQYF
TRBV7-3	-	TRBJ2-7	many	TGTGCCAGCAGCTTAATTCCAGGATCCTACGAGCAGTACTTC	CASSLIPGSYEQYF
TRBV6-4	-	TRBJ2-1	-	TGTGCCAGCAGAGAGTCGAACAATGAGCAGTTCTTC	CASRESNNEQFF
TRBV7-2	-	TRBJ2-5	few	TGTGCCAGCAGCTTAGTTCAGGGATGGGTAGAGACCCAGTACTTC	CASSLVQGWVETQYF
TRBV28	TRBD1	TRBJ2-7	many	TGTGCCAGCAGCCCCAGGGGGCTTGCCTACGAGCAGTACTTC	CASSPRGLAYEQYF
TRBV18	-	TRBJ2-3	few	TGTGCCAGCTCACCGGAATCCACAGATACGCAGTATTTT	CASSPESTDTQYF
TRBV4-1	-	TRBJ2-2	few	TGCGCCAGCAGCCAAGACGTCGGGGAGCTGTTTTTT	CASSQDVGELFF
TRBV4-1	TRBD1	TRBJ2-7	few	TGCGCCAGCAGCGTCGAACAGGGGGCCTACTACGAGCAGTACTTC	CASSVEQGAYYEQYF
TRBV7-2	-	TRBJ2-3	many	TGTGCCAGCAGCTCAACCGGACACCCTTCGGATACGCAGTATTTT	CASSSTGHPSDTQYF
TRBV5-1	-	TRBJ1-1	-	TGCGCCAGCAGTACAGCGAAATCTGAAGCTTTCTTT	CASSTAKSEAFF
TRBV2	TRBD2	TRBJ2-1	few	TGTGCCAGCATCGCGACTAGCGGGAAATACAATGAGCAGTTCTTC	CASIATSGKYNEQFF
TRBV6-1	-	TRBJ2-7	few	TGTGCCAGCAGTAAGTCCTCGGGACTGACCTTCTCCGAGCAGTACTTC	CASSKSSGLTFSEQYF
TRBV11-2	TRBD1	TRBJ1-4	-	TGTGCCAGCAGCTTAGAGACAGGGGCTTCTAATGAAAAACTGTTTTTT	CASSLETGASNEKLFF
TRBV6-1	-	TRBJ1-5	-	TGTGCCAGCAGTGACGAATATAGCAATCAGCCCCAGCATTTT	CASSDEYSNQPQHF
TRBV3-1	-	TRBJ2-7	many	TGTGCCAGCAGCCATTCCAACAGGGAGCACGAGCAGTACTTC	CASSHSNREHEQYF
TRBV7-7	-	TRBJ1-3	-	TGTGCCAGCAGCTTAGACAGAAGCTCTGGAAACACCATATATTTT	CASSLDRSSGNTIYF
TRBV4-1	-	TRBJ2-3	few	TGCGCCAGCAGCCAAGGAAGGGAATGGGGCACAGATACGCAGTATTTT	CASSQGREWGTDTQYF
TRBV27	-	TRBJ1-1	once	TGTGCCAGCAGTTTAGCGGGGGCCCGCACTGAAGCTTTCTTT	CASSLAGARTEAFF
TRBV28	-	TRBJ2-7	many	TGTGCCAGCAGTTTATCCAATTACGAGCAGTACTTC	CASSLSNYEQYF
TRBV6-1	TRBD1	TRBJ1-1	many	TGTGCCAGCAGTATAGACAGGGCTGGGAACACTGAAGCTTTCTTT	CASSIDRAGNTEAFF
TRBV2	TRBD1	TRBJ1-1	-	TGTGCCAGCATCCGGGACAGGGGGCGACGGAACACTGAAGCTTTCTTT	CASIRDRGRRNTEAFF
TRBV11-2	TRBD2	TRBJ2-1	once	TGTGACAGCAGCCGGACTAGCGGGATGTACAATGCGCAGTTCTTC	CDSSRTSGMYNAQFF
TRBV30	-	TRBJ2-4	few	TGTGCCTGGAGTGTGCGCCAGGGACGAAACATTCAGTACTTC	CAWSVRQGRNIQYF